These T cell receptor beta chains were read from a single sample in a study of cytomegalovirus exposure and HLA in healthy donors. The method was immunoSEQ multiplex PCR; TCRdb's version includes in-frame clones alone and lacks a portion of them. The repertoire holds some 250,000 clones, with around 90% as singletons. Sequencing input: PBMCs. These TCRs come from a young woman in good health and CMV-seronegative. CDR3s include the opening cysteine and the closing phenylalanine or tryptophan. The order of the fields is V gene, J gene, CDR3 length, clone size, D gene, CDR3 DNA, CDR3 protein. D genes are given only for firm matches. Expanded clones get a size class; other rows say once, few or many, or leave the size out.

v_gene: TRBV23-1; j_gene: TRBJ1-6; len: 19; abundance: -; d_gene: -; CDR3nt: TGCGCCAGCAGTCAATACAGGGAAACGGAAAGAAAAGGGGATTCACCCCTCCACTTT; CDR3aa: CASSQYRETERKGDSPLHF
v_gene: TRBV11-2; j_gene: TRBJ2-7; len: 14; abundance: -; d_gene: -; CDR3nt: TGTGCCAGCACCGTGACGGGGAGCTCCTACGAGCAGTACTTC; CDR3aa: CASTVTGSSYEQYF
v_gene: TRBV16; j_gene: TRBJ1-4; len: 16; abundance: -; d_gene: -; CDR3nt: TGTGCCAGCAGCCCCCCGGGATTGGGGGGAGATGAAAAACTGTTTTTT; CDR3aa: CASSPPGLGGDEKLFF
v_gene: TRBV7-9; j_gene: TRBJ2-1; len: 16; abundance: -; d_gene: -; CDR3nt: TGTGCCAGCAGCTTACCGCGGGCAGGGGCTTCAAGTGAGCAGTTCTTC; CDR3aa: CASSLPRAGASSEQFF
v_gene: TRBV27; j_gene: TRBJ1-6; len: 15; abundance: -; d_gene: -; CDR3nt: TGTGCCAGCAGTGCGATACAGGGAGCCAATTCACCCCTCCACTTT; CDR3aa: CASSAIQGANSPLHF
v_gene: TRBV18; j_gene: TRBJ1-6; len: 15; abundance: -; d_gene: TRBD1; CDR3nt: TGTGCCAGCTCACCATCGGGACAGGGAAATTCACCCCTCCACTTT; CDR3aa: CASSPSGQGNSPLHF
v_gene: TRBV6-6; j_gene: TRBJ2-5; len: 16; abundance: -; d_gene: TRBD2; CDR3nt: TGTGCCAGCAGTTACTTATCCTGGGGACTAGCGGAGACCCAGTACTTC; CDR3aa: CASSYLSWGLAETQYF
v_gene: TRBV28; j_gene: TRBJ2-5; len: 14; abundance: -; d_gene: -; CDR3nt: TGTGGGGGGCGTAGGACGCTAATCCAAGAGACCCAGTACTTC; CDR3aa: CGGRRTLIQETQYF
v_gene: TRBV4-3; j_gene: TRBJ2-1; len: 16; abundance: -; d_gene: -; CDR3nt: TGCGCCAGCAGCCAAGAGAGGCTAGCTGGCCAGGTTGAGCAGTTCTTC; CDR3aa: CASSQERLAGQVEQFF
v_gene: TRBV23-1; j_gene: TRBJ1-5; len: 16; abundance: -; d_gene: -; CDR3nt: TGCGCCAGCAGTCAACCCCAGGGCGACGCGAATCAGCCCCAGCATTTT; CDR3aa: CASSQPQGDANQPQHF
v_gene: TRBV27; j_gene: TRBJ2-1; len: 16; abundance: -; d_gene: TRBD2; CDR3nt: TGTGCCAGCAGTGTGTCCGGGACTAGCGGGGGCAATGAGCAGTTCTTC; CDR3aa: CASSVSGTSGGNEQFF
v_gene: TRBV29-1; j_gene: TRBJ1-1; len: 14; abundance: -; d_gene: -; CDR3nt: TGCAGCGTCATCCCCACCCAGGGAGGAACTGAAGCTTTCTTT; CDR3aa: CSVIPTQGGTEAFF
v_gene: TRBV4-1; j_gene: TRBJ2-6; len: 19; abundance: -; d_gene: TRBD1; CDR3nt: TGCGCCAGCAGCCCCCCGGCAACAGGGGGCTACTCTGGGGCCAACGTCCTGACTTTC; CDR3aa: CASSPPATGGYSGANVLTF
v_gene: TRBV5-6; j_gene: TRBJ1-6; len: 15; abundance: -; d_gene: TRBD1; CDR3nt: TGTGCCAGCAGCGGGGGACAGAAAAATAATTCACCCCTCCACTTT; CDR3aa: CASSGGQKNNSPLHF
v_gene: TRBV7-2; j_gene: TRBJ1-1; len: 15; abundance: -; d_gene: -; CDR3nt: TGTGCCAGCAGCTTAGTTTGGTCGGGGGACACTGAAGCTTTCTTT; CDR3aa: CASSLVWSGDTEAFF
v_gene: TRBV5-1; j_gene: TRBJ2-1; len: 17; abundance: -; d_gene: TRBD2; CDR3nt: TGCGCCAGCAGCTTGGGCCCGACTAGCGGGGGGTACAATGAGCAGTTCTTC; CDR3aa: CASSLGPTSGGYNEQFF
v_gene: TRBV7-2; j_gene: TRBJ2-7; len: 13; abundance: -; d_gene: -; CDR3nt: TGTGCCAGCAGCCGGGACACCCTTTACGAGCAGTACTTC; CDR3aa: CASSRDTLYEQYF
v_gene: TRBV6-6; j_gene: TRBJ1-3; len: 15; abundance: -; d_gene: -; CDR3nt: TGTGCCAGCAGTTGGTCCAGGGGCTCTGGAAACACCATATATTTT; CDR3aa: CASSWSRGSGNTIYF
v_gene: TRBV29-1; j_gene: TRBJ2-4; len: 12; abundance: -; d_gene: -; CDR3nt: TGCAGCGTTGAGTCAGGGTCGGGCATTCAGTACTTC; CDR3aa: CSVESGSGIQYF
v_gene: TRBV5-4; j_gene: TRBJ2-5; len: 15; abundance: -; d_gene: TRBD1; CDR3nt: TGTGCCAGCAGCACTTGGGACAGGGACCAAGAGACCCAGTACTTC; CDR3aa: CASSTWDRDQETQYF
v_gene: TRBV9; j_gene: TRBJ2-1; len: 17; abundance: -; d_gene: -; CDR3nt: TGTGCCAGCAGCGCCGGATATGAGGCGGGGTCCTACAATGAGCAGTTCTTC; CDR3aa: CASSAGYEAGSYNEQFF
v_gene: TRBV4-1; j_gene: TRBJ2-3; len: 18; abundance: -; d_gene: TRBD2; CDR3nt: TGCGCCAGCAGCCAAGATGGTCTCGGCGGGGGGTTCACAGATACGCAGTATTTT; CDR3aa: CASSQDGLGGGFTDTQYF
v_gene: TRBV5-1; j_gene: TRBJ2-3; len: 16; abundance: -; d_gene: TRBD2; CDR3nt: TGCGCCAGCAGCTTGGTGCTAGCGGGGGGGCCGAGTACGCAGTATTTT; CDR3aa: CASSLVLAGGPSTQYF
v_gene: TRBV2; j_gene: TRBJ2-7; len: 10; abundance: -; d_gene: -; CDR3nt: TGTGCCAGCCGGGTCTACGAGCAGTACTTC; CDR3aa: CASRVYEQYF
v_gene: TRBV28; j_gene: TRBJ2-5; len: 16; abundance: once; d_gene: TRBD2; CDR3nt: TGTGCCAGCAGTGTCTCTCGCGGGGGGGGTCAAGAGACCCAGTACTTC; CDR3aa: CASSVSRGGGQETQYF
v_gene: TRBV7-9; j_gene: TRBJ1-3; len: 16; abundance: -; d_gene: -; CDR3nt: TGTGCCAGCAGCTTCCTCCGTGGACAGAGGGGAAACACCATATATTTT; CDR3aa: CASSFLRGQRGNTIYF
v_gene: TRBV11-2; j_gene: TRBJ2-1; len: 16; abundance: -; d_gene: TRBD1; CDR3nt: TGTGCCAGCAGCCAAAACAGACAGGGCCTATACAATGAGCAGTTCTTC; CDR3aa: CASSQNRQGLYNEQFF
v_gene: TRBV7-3; j_gene: TRBJ2-1; len: 15; abundance: -; d_gene: -; CDR3nt: TGTGCCAGCAGCTCGGTGGGGGAGGCCTACAATGAGCAGTTCTTC; CDR3aa: CASSSVGEAYNEQFF
v_gene: TRBV4-2; j_gene: TRBJ2-3; len: 16; abundance: -; d_gene: TRBD2; CDR3nt: TGTGCCAGCAGCCCGACTAGCGGGGGAATCACAGATACGCAGTATTTT; CDR3aa: CASSPTSGGITDTQYF
v_gene: TRBV18; j_gene: TRBJ1-6; len: 21; abundance: -; d_gene: -; CDR3nt: TGTGCCAGCTCACCGAGAACCGCTGGGCAGGCGTTGAGTTTCTATAATTCACCCCTCCACTTT; CDR3aa: CASSPRTAGQALSFYNSPLHF
v_gene: TRBV19; j_gene: TRBJ1-5; len: 15; abundance: -; d_gene: TRBD1; CDR3nt: TGTGCCAGTAGGACAGGACAGGGGATGGGGCAGCCCCAGCATTTT; CDR3aa: CASRTGQGMGQPQHF
v_gene: TRBV7-9; j_gene: TRBJ2-2; len: 16; abundance: -; d_gene: -; CDR3nt: TGTGCCAGCAGCTTTTGGCAGGGGCGTAACACCGGGGAGCTGTTTTTT; CDR3aa: CASSFWQGRNTGELFF
v_gene: TRBV5-5; j_gene: TRBJ1-2; len: 16; abundance: -; d_gene: -; CDR3nt: TGTGCCAGCAGCTTCGGGGAGCAGACACCCAGAGAAGGCTACACCTTC; CDR3aa: CASSFGEQTPREGYTF
v_gene: TRBV28; j_gene: TRBJ2-7; len: 13; abundance: -; d_gene: -; CDR3nt: TGTGCCAGCAGTTTCGGGGAATCCTACGAGCAGTACTTC; CDR3aa: CASSFGESYEQYF
v_gene: TRBV27; j_gene: TRBJ2-5; len: 11; abundance: -; d_gene: -; CDR3nt: TGTGCCAGCAGTTTCAGAGAGACCCAGTACTTC; CDR3aa: CASSFRETQYF